This TCR beta chain emerged from a study of OX40 agonist ivuxolimab in advanced cancers. The study, taken as a whole, reports: Among the lowest peripheral clonal expansion occurred in 0.1-3.0 mg/kg partial responders. In a subset of nonresponders, normalized T-cell clonal expansion was also low.

Worth noting for this clone: Its specificity is not known.

The germline V gene encodes CDR1 SGHRS and CDR2 YFSETQ. The CDR3 loop spans 14 amino acids. After removal of 3 bases from V and 1 base from J, the junction contained 3 bases not matched to a gene. Assay: immunoSEQ multiplex PCR; the TCRdb copy retains only in-frame clones and omits some. In the table there are about 71,000 clones, approximately 78% of which are singletons. It was autoimmune disease history or systemic immunosuppression that excluded patients. The source was CD4+ or CD8+ T cells sorted from blood, collected in a trial of the OX40 agonist ivuxolimab. The receptor comes from an adult with an advanced solid tumor such as melanoma, head and neck, liver or kidney cancer. The genes are TRBV5-1 and TRBJ2-5; 7 bases are shared with TRBD1. The chain's CDR3 is CASSWGQLQETQYF. As DNA, the CDR3 is TGCGCCAGCAGCTGGGGACAGCTCCAAGAGACCCAGTACTTC.